This paragraph reports one T cell receptor (beta chain). In this sample, this clonotype turned up many times. The antigen it binds to is not known. Base qualities are not recorded, but no much larger clone differs from it by a single base. CDR1 and CDR2 are read off the germline V gene as ENHRY and SYGVKD. From the cysteine up to the phenylalanine, the CDR3 has a length of 13 residues. Left in the record is the CDR3 DNA by itself, 39 bases read in frame from the first base. V loses 3 bases, J loses 7 bases, and the germline ends lie 12 bases apart. The data were taken from a study of T cells in Graves' hyperthyroidism and ophthalmopathy (dated by TCRdb to the late 2010s). Regarding the complete study: Peripheral blood was collected at initial diagnosis, before any treatment. To identify distinguishing TCR V-J signatures, a discovery cohort of around 98 patients was used, comprising 43 with Graves' ophthalmopathy and 57 with stable Graves' hyperthyroidism. Whether ophthalmopathy could be predicted prospectively was tested in an independent validation cohort made up of 18 hyperthyroidism patients plus 17 patients who later progressed to ophthalmopathy. The 85 to 100 discovery patients were divided at random into training and test sets in a 7:3 ratio. In several Graves' hyperthyroidism patients, the study also compared T-cell repertoires from thyroid tissue with T-cell repertoires from blood. Once sampling was done, hyperthyroidism patients were given methimazole at a starting dose of 30 mg daily, whereas ophthalmopathy patients were given high-dose intravenous methylprednisolone. TCR Vbeta CDR3 sequencing of approximately 140 peripheral blood samples (under 45 ophthalmopathy, about 75 hyperthyroidism and roughly 17 progressor patients) is reported in the paper.

TCR beta CDR3 regions were amplified from RNA transcripts. A first-round RT-PCR of the TCR CDR3 used the HTBI primer set with the Qiagen OneStep RT-PCR kit. Libraries were constructed in a second round of multiplex PCR, after which size selection and purification were carried out. Paired-end sequencing of the libraries was performed with 100 bp reads on an Illumina HiSeq2000. Per the authors' processing: SOAPnuke was used to process the raw data, throwing out any read that contained adapters or uncalled bases, had a mean Phred below 15, or lacked an exact constant-primer or identifier match. COPE v1.2.5 was used to merge high-quality paired reads, and clonotypes were defined as unique nucleotide sequences. MiTCR v1.1 was used to align the clonotypes against IMGT TRBV, TRBD and TRBJ reference segments. Analysis was restricted to V-J combinations with a frequency above 0.0001, which covered 99% to 99.2% of repertoires. The TCS score was defined as the ratio of F50 (clonal expansion) to E x V (chaos), calculated using BLOSUM62-based TCRdist between CDR3 peptides within each V-J. Welch's t-statistics and random forest reduced around 510 V-J features to 13, which were used in a naive Bayes classifier (R e1071). The Morisita-Horn index was used to measure how similar the thyroid and blood repertoires were. TCRdb trimmed the raw reads at Q25, called clones with MiXCR and kept productive beta chains. Each entry is one CDR3 protein sequence, shown with its most common DNA and genes. For this entry, the V and J calls and clone size follow TCRdb and not the study's own pipeline. Across this sample there are approximately 600,000 distinct CDR3 sequences, with roughly 15% seen only once. The leading ten clones occupy 4.3% of the sample.

Moderately to severely active disease, a Clinical Activity Score of at least 3, a NOSPECS grade of at least 4, and a duration under 3 months were present in ophthalmopathy patients. Exclusion was applied to patients with uncontrolled infections, other autoimmune diseases, pregnancy or lactation. Diagnoses relied on clinical symptoms, serum thyroxine and TRAb, thyroid ultrasound and orbital computed tomography. PBMCs were separated from 7.5 to 10 ml of fresh peripheral blood using Ficoll-Paque density gradient centrifugation. Total RNA was extracted using Trizol reagent, and RNA quality was assessed on an Agilent 2100 Bioanalyzer. On the study overall, not on this receptor specifically: A model built on a 13 V-J signature distinguished ophthalmopathy from stable hyperthyroidism, reaching 87.88% sensitivity and about 81% specificity in cross-validation and 80%/75% in testing. No statistical method was used to fix the sample size in advance, and group allocation was not hidden from the investigators. In validation, the model predicted progression to ophthalmopathy with approximately 69% sensitivity and around 72% specificity, a median of 6.5 months before onset. Most expanded thyroid clonotypes (frequency above 0.001) were also found in blood, which suggests that blood repertoires may mirror thyroid immune responses.

This clonotype originated in a woman aged 40 to 50 with Graves' ophthalmopathy. The V and J segments used are TRBV10-3 and TRBJ1-2, with no reliable assignment of the D segment. The sample was blood. CDR3 region: CAISEKESSGYTF. The nucleotides read TGTGCCATCAGTGAAAAGGAGTCGAGTGGCTACACCTTC.